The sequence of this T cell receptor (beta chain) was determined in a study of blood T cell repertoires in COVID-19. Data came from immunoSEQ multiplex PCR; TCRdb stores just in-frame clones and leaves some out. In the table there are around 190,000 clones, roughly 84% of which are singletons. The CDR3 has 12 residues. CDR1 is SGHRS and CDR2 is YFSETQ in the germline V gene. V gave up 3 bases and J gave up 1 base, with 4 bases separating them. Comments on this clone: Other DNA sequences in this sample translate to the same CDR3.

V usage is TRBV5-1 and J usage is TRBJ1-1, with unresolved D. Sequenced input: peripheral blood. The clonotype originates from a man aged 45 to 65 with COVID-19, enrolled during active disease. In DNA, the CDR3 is TGCGCCAGCAGCTCCGGGAACACTGAAGCTTTCTTT. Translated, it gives CASSSGNTEAFF. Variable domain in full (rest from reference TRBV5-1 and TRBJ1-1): KAGVTQTPRYLIKTRGQQVTLSCSPISGHRSVSWYQQTPGQGLQFLFEYFSETQRNKGNFPGRFSGRQFSNSRSEMNVSTLELGDSALYLCASSSGNTEAFFGQGTRLTVV.